This TCR beta chain was found in a study of CD8+CD57+ T cells in acquired aplastic anemia. Study as a whole: The sorted CD4+ and CD8+ cells yielded an average approximately 3.3 ug of DNA.

This clonotype was found a few times. Its antigen remains unknown. Profiling that covered TCR beta VDJ and CDR3 relied on genomic DNA as its template. One entry per CDR3 protein results from TCRdb running MiXCR on the reads. In the table there are 260,000 or so distinct CDR3 sequences, around 82% of which are singletons. Study findings and constraints: Significance was not reached for CD8+ Simpson's diversity between patients and controls. About 27 shared CD8+ CDR3s appeared highly expressed within patients' immunodominant clones.

The CDR3 extends over 15 amino acids. Between the trimmed V and J ends, which lost 0 bases and 6 bases, there was a span of 15 bases. From germline, CDR1 is SGHDT and CDR2 YYEEEE. Before being chosen for sequencing, patients had shown CD8+CD57+ cell expansion by flow cytometry. With no exception, the patients had severe acquired aplastic anemia. The sequenced material came from sorted CD4+, CD8+, or CD8+CD57+ T cells (not recorded which) from PBMCs. V gene TRBV5-6 combines with J gene TRBJ1-2; D is possibly TRBD1 (5 bases). The origin of this receptor is a human donor with aplastic anemia. CDR3 in amino acids: CASSLERDPKDGYTF. Written as DNA, the CDR3 is TGTGCCAGCAGCTTGGAGAGGGACCCGAAGGATGGCTACACCTTC. The whole variable domain, filled in from reference TRBV5-6 and TRBJ1-2, reads DAGVTQSPTHLIKTRGQQVTLRCSPKSGHDTVSWYQQALGQGPQFIFQYYEEEERQRGNFPDRFSGHQFPNYSSELNVNALLLGDSALYLCASSLERDPKDGYTFGSGTRLTVV.